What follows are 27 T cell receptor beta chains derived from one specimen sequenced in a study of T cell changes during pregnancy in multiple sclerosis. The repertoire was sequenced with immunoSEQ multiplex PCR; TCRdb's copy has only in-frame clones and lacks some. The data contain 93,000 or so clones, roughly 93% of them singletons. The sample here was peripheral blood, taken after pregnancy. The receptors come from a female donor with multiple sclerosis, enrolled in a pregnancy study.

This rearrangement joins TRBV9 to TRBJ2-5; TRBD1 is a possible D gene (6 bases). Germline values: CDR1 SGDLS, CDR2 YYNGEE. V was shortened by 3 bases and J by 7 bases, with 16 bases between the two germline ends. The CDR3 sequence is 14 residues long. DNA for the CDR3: TGTGCCAGCAGCGACCAGGGGAGTGTTGGGACCCAGTACTTC. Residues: CASSDQGSVGTQYF.

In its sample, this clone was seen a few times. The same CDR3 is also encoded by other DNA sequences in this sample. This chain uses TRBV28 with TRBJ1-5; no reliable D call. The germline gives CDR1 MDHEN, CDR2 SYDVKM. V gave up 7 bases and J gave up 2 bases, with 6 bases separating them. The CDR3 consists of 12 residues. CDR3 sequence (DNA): TGTGCCAGCACCGGGGGCAATCAGCCCCAGCATTTT. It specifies CASTGGNQPQHF.

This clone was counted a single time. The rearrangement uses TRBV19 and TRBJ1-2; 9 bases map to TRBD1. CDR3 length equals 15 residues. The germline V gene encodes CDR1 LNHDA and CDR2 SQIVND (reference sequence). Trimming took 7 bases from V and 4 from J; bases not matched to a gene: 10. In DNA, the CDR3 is TGTGCCAGTACAGGGACAGGGAGTATGAGCTATGGCTACACCTTC. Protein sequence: CASTGTGSMSYGYTF.

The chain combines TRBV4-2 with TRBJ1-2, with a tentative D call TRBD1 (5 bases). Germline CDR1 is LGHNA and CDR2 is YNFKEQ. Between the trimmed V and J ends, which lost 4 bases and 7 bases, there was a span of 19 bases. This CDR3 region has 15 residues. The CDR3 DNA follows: TGTGCCAGCAGCCGTGTAGGGGCAGAGGTGGGTGGCTACACCTTC. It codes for CASSRVGAEVGGYTF.

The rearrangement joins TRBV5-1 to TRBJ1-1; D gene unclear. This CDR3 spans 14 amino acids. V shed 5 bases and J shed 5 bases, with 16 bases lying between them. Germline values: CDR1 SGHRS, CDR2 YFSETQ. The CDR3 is CASRRADWGTEAFF. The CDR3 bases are TGCGCCAGCAGGAGGGCTGATTGGGGAACTGAAGCTTTCTTT.

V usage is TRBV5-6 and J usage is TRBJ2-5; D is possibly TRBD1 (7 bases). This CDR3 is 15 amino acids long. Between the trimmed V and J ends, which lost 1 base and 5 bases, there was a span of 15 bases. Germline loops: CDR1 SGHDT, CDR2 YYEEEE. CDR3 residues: CASSLSQQGRETQYF. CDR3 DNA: TGTGCCAGCAGCTTGAGTCAACAGGGGAGGGAGACCCAGTACTTC.

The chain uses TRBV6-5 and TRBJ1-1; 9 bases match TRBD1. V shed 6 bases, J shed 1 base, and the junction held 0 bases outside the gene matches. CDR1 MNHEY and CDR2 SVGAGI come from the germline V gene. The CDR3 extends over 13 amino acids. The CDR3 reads CASRDRGNTEAFF. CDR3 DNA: TGTGCCAGCAGGGACAGGGGGAACACTGAAGCTTTCTTT.

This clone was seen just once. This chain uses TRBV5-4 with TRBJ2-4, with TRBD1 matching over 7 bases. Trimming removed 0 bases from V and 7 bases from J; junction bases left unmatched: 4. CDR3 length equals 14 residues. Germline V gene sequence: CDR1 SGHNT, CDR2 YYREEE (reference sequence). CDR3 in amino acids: CASSLGDSSNIQYF. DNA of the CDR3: TGTGCCAGCAGCTTGGGGGACAGTTCGAACATTCAGTACTTC.

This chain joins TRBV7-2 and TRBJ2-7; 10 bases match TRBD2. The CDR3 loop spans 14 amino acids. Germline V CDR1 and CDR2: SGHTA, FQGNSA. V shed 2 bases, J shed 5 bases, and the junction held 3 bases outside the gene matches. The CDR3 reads CASSLMLAGDEQYF. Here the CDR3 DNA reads TGTGCCAGCAGCTTAATGCTAGCGGGAGACGAGCAGTACTTC.

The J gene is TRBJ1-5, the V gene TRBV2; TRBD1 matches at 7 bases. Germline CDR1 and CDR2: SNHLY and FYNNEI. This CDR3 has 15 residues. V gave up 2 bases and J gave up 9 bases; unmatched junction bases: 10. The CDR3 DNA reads TGTGCCAGCAGTGAACGACAGGGAGGTAGATGGCCCCAGCATTTT. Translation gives CASSERQGGRWPQHF.

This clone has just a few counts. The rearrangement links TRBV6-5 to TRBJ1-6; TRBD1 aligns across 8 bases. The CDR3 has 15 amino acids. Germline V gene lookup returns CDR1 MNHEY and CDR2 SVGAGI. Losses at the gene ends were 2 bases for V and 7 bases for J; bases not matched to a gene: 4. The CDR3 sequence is CASSYQGAKNSPLHF. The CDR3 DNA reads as TGTGCCAGCAGTTACCAGGGGGCTAAGAATTCACCCCTCCACTTT.

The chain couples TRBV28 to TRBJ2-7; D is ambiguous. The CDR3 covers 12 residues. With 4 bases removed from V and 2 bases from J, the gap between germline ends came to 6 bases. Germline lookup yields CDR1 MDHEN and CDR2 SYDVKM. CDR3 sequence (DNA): TGTGCCAGCAGTTCCAGGACCTACGAGCAGTACTTC. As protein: CASSSRTYEQYF.

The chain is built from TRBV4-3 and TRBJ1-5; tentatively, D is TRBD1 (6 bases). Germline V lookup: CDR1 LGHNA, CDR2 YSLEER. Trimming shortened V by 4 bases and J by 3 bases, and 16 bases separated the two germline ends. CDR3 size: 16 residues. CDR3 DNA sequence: TGCGCCAGCAGCCTATATTACAGGGATATCAATCAGCCCCAGCATTTT. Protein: CASSLYYRDINQPQHF.

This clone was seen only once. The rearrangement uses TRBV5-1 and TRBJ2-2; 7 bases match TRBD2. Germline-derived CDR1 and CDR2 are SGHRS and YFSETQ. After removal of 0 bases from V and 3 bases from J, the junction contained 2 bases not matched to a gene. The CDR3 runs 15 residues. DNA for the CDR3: TGCGCCAGCAGCTTGGGTCTAGCGGACACCGGGGAGCTGTTTTTT. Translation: CASSLGLADTGELFF.

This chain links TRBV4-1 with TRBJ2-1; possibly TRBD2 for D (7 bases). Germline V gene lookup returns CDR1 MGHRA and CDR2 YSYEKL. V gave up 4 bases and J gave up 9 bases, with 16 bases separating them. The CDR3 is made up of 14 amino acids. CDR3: CASSRAGEGTEQFF. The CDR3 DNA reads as TGCGCCAGCAGCCGGGCAGGGGAGGGAACTGAGCAGTTCTTC.

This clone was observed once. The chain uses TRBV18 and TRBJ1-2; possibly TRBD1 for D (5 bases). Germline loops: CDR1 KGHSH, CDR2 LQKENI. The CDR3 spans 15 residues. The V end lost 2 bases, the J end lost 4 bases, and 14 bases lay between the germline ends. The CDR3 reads CASSPKQDVIYGYTF. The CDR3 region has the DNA TGTGCCAGCTCACCAAAACAGGACGTCATCTATGGCTACACCTTC.

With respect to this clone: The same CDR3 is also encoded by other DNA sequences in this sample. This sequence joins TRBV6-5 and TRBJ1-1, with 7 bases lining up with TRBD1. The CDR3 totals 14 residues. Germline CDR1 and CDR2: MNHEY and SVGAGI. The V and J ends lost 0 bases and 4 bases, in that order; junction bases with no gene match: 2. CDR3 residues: CASSYSPGGTEAFF. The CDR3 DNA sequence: TGTGCCAGCAGTTACTCGCCAGGGGGCACTGAAGCTTTCTTT.

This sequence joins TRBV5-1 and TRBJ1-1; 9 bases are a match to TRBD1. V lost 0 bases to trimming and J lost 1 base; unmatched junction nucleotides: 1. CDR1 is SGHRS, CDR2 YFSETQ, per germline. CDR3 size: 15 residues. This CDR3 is CASSLAQGANTEAFF. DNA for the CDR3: TGCGCCAGCAGCTTGGCACAGGGGGCGAACACTGAAGCTTTCTTT.

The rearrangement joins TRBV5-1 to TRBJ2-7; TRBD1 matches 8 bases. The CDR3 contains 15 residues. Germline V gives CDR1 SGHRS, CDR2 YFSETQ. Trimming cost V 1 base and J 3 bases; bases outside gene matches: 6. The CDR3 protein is CASSLRGQVNYEQYF. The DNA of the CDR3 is TGCGCCAGCAGCTTGCGGGGACAGGTCAACTACGAGCAGTACTTC.

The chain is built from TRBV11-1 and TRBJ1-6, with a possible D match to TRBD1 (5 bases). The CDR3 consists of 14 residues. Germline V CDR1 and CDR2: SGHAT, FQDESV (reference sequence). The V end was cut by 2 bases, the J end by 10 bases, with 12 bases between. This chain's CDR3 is CASSLMRGQSPLHF. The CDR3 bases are TGTGCCAGCAGCTTAATGCGGGGCCAATCACCCCTCCACTTT.

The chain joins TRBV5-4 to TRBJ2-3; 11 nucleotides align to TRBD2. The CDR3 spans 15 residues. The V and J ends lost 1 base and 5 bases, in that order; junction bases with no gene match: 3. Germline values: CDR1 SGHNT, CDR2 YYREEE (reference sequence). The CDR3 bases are TGTGCCAGCAGCTTGAGACTAGCGGGGAGAGATACGCAGTATTTT. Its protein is CASSLRLAGRDTQYF.

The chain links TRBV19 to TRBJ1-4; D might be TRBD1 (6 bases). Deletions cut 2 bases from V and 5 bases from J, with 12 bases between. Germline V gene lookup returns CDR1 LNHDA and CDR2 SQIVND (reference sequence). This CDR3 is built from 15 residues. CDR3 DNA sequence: TGTGCCAGTAGTATACTGGCAGGGGTAAATGAAAAACTGTTTTTT. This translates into CASSILAGVNEKLFF.

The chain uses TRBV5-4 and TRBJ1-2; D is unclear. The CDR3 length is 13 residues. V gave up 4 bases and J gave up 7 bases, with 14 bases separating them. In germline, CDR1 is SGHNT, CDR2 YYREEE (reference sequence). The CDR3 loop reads CASSPMRTRGYTF. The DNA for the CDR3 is TGTGCCAGCAGCCCGATGAGGACTCGTGGCTACACCTTC.

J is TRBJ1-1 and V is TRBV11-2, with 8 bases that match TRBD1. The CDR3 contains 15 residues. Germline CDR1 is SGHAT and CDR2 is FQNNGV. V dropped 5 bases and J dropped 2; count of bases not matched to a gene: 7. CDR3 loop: CASSTYRGGNTEAFF. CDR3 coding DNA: TGTGCCAGCAGCACTTACAGGGGGGGTAACACTGAAGCTTTCTTT. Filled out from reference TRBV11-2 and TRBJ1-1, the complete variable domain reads EAGVAQSPRYKIIEKRQSVAFWCNPISGHATLYWYQQILGQGPKLLIQFQNNGVVDDSQLPKDRFSAERLKGVDSTLKIQPAKLEDSAVYLCASSTYRGGNTEAFFGQGTRLTVV.

The CDR3 sequence is CATKKPSTNEKLFF. The CDR3 DNA reads as TGTGCCACTAAAAAGCCCTCAACTAATGAAAAACTGTTTTTT. The rearrangement links TRBV15 to TRBJ1-4, with unresolved D. Trimming pared 9 bases from V and 0 bases from J, leaving 11 bases between. The CDR3 sequence is 14 residues long. Germline CDR1 reads LNHNV; CDR2 reads YYDKDF (reference sequence).

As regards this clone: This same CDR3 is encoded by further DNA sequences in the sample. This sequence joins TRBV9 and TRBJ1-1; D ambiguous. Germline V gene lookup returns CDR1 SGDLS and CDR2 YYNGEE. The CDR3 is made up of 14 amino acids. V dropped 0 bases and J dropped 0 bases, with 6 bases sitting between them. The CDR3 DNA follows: TGTGCCAGCAGCGTAGGGCACCTGAACACTGAAGCTTTCTTT. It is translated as CASSVGHLNTEAFF.

CDR3 in amino acids: CASSLGLAIDTQYF. The CDR3 coding sequence is TGTGCCAGCAGTTTGGGACTAGCGATAGATACGCAGTATTTT. The chain employs TRBV6-5 and TRBJ2-3; 10 bases fit TRBD2. The germline V gene encodes CDR1 MNHEY and CDR2 SVGAGI. The CDR3 has 14 amino acids. V gave up 4 bases and J gave up 5 bases; unmatched junction bases: 3.